The 20 T cell receptor beta chains below were found in one sample sequenced in a study of neurological immune-mediated disorders. MiXCR, applied by TCRdb to the 5' RACE reads, yields one record per CDR3 protein. The data show about 31,000 distinct CDR3 sequences, about 4% seen once. The sequenced sample consisted of CD4+ T cells from blood. All receptors derive from a middle-aged woman in good health.

In its sample, this clonotype was seen many times. This chain uses TRBV6-1 with TRBJ2-1; D ambiguous. Germline V gene data show CDR1 as MNHNS and CDR2 as SASEGT. With 8 bases removed from V and 4 bases from J, the gap between germline ends came to 18 bases. CDR3 length: 15 amino acids. CDR3 nucleotides: TGTGCCAGCCGCGAAGTTATTTCTCGGTACAATGAGCAGTTCTTC. This sequence encodes CASREVISRYNEQFF.

This clonotype was detected ten times or more. The rearrangement joins TRBV6-5 to TRBJ1-2; the D gene is possibly TRBD1 (5 bases). The CDR3 length is 14 residues. Trimming took 5 bases from V and 0 from J, leaving 10 bases between them. The germline CDR1 and CDR2 sequences are MNHEY and SVGAGI. CDR3 in amino acids: CASSRRGPNYGYTF. DNA of the CDR3: TGTGCCAGCAGTCGACGGGGACCTAACTATGGCTACACCTTC.

In this sample, this clonotype turned up many times. The chain links TRBV11-2 to TRBJ2-2, with D uncertain. CDR1 and CDR2 from the germline V gene are SGHAT and FQNNGV. Trimming took off 5 bases at V and 6 bases at J, with 7 bases between the two ends. The CDR3 spans 12 residues. CDR3 sequence: CASSLGSGELFF. The CDR3 nucleotides read TGTGCCAGCAGCCTAGGGTCCGGGGAGCTGTTTTTT.

At least ten counts were recorded for this clonotype. The chain is built from TRBV3-1 and TRBJ2-5; D possibly corresponds to TRBD2 (7 bases). Germline CDR1 LGHDT, CDR2 YNNKEL (reference sequence). V was pared by 1 base and J by 5 bases, with 14 bases between. The CDR3 is 15 residues long. The CDR3 here is CASSQAAGADETQYF. The DNA of the CDR3 is TGTGCCAGCAGCCAAGCCGCGGGGGCGGACGAGACCCAGTACTTC.

This clonotype was seen ten or more times. CDR3 DNA: TGTGCCATCAGTCGACCCCAGGGCGGTGAAGCTTTCTTT. This translates into CAISRPQGGEAFF. V usage is TRBV10-3 and J usage is TRBJ1-1, with a tentative D call TRBD1 (5 bases). Germline loops: CDR1 ENHRY, CDR2 SYGVKD. The CDR3 totals 13 residues. V lost 5 bases, J lost 7 bases, and 14 bases lay in between.

This clonotype was seen at least ten times. The CDR3 spells CASSQEPGTEYYGYTF. The CDR3 coding sequence is TGCGCCAGCAGCCAAGAGCCCGGGACGGAGTACTATGGCTACACCTTC. This rearrangement joins TRBV4-1 to TRBJ1-2; perhaps TRBD1 as D (5 bases). The length of the CDR3 is 16 residues. Germline CDR1 reads MGHRA; CDR2 reads YSYEKL. Trimming left V 0 bases short and J 3 bases short, with 14 bases between.

This clonotype appeared many times. The chain joins TRBV2 to TRBJ2-2, with D unresolved. The CDR3 is 14 amino acids. Germline lookup yields CDR1 SNHLY and CDR2 FYNNEI. Trimming pared 2 bases from V and 1 base from J, leaving 5 bases between. CDR3 coding DNA: TGTGCCAGCAGTGAACAGAAGAACACCGGGGAGCTGTTTTTT. Translating gives CASSEQKNTGELFF.

This clonotype was counted many times. The J gene is TRBJ1-1, the V gene TRBV9; 11 nucleotides align to TRBD1. The CDR3 is made up of 17 amino acids. Germline V gene data show CDR1 as SGDLS and CDR2 as YYNGEE. With V trimmed by 4 bases and J by 1 base, 9 bases remained unmatched. The CDR3 bases are TGTGCCAGCAGCTCGAACCGGGACAGGGGGGAGAACACTGAAGCTTTCTTT. It translates to CASSSNRDRGENTEAFF. Looking up the rest from reference TRBV9 and TRBJ1-1 gives the full variable domain: DSGVTQTPKHLITATGQRVTLRCSPRSGDLSVYWYQQSLDQGLQFLIQYYNGEERAKGNILERFSAQQFPDLHSELNLSSLELGDSALYFCASSSNRDRGENTEAFFGQGTRLTVV.

This clonotype was recorded at least ten times. The V gene is TRBV5-1, the J gene TRBJ1-1; D is undetermined. Trimming removed 4 bases from V and 2 bases from J, with 15 bases in between. The CDR3 extends over 15 amino acids. Germline V gives CDR1 SGHRS, CDR2 YFSETQ. CDR3 sequence: CASSPDGQPNTEAFF. The CDR3 nucleotides read TGCGCCAGCAGCCCGGATGGGCAGCCCAACACTGAAGCTTTCTTT.

This clonotype was seen repeatedly, ten times or more. The chain has TRBV7-2 and TRBJ2-1; 9 bases are a match to TRBD2. The ends lost 5 bases at V and 7 bases at J; junction bases unmatched: 6. The CDR3 has 14 residues. Germline CDR1 reads SGHTA; CDR2 reads FQGNSA. Here the CDR3 DNA reads TGTGCCAGCAGCCCAGAGGGACTAGCTAATGAGCAGTTCTTC. It translates to CASSPEGLANEQFF.

This clonotype showed up many times. This chain joins TRBV14 and TRBJ1-1, with D perhaps matching TRBD1 (5 bases). The CDR3 totals 14 residues. Germline CDR1 SGHDN, CDR2 FVKESK. V was cut by 4 bases and J by 4 bases, with 13 bases left in between. Written as DNA, the CDR3 is TGTGCCAGCAGCCTGGGACCCGGCGGCACTGAAGCTTTCTTT. Translation: CASSLGPGGTEAFF.

The CDR3 here is CASSIASGAGYEQYF. The CDR3 nucleotides are TGTGCCAGTAGTATTGCATCGGGGGCCGGTTACGAGCAGTACTTC. This sequence joins TRBV19 and TRBJ2-7; D is tentatively TRBD1 or TRBD2 (6 bases each). The CDR3 covers 15 residues. CDR1 and CDR2 (germline): LNHDA, SQIVND (reference sequence). Trimming removed 3 bases from V and 4 bases from J, with 16 bases in between.

In its sample, this clonotype was seen many times. V is TRBV29-1 and J is TRBJ2-3; 7 nucleotides match TRBD2. The CDR3 covers 11 residues. Germline V gene sequence: CDR1 SQVTM, CDR2 ANQGSEA. Trimming cost V 4 bases and J 8 bases; bases outside gene matches: 3. The CDR3 nucleotides read TGCAGCGTTGCATCGGGAGGTACGCAGTATTTT. Translated, it gives CSVASGGTQYF.

This clonotype was detected ten times or more. The genes are TRBV28 and TRBJ2-4, with 8 bases matching TRBD2. The CDR3 has 15 residues. V shed 1 base and J 4 bases; nucleotides not matched to a gene: 3. CDR1 is MDHEN, CDR2 SYDVKM, per germline. CDR3 coding DNA: TGTGCCAGCAGTTTATTCGCGGGGGGTAAAAACATTCAGTACTTC. Translation gives CASSLFAGGKNIQYF. The variable domain in full, with the rest retrieved from reference TRBV28 and TRBJ2-4, is DVKVTQSSRYLVKRTGEKVFLECVQDMDHENMFWYRQDPGLGLRLIYFSYDVKMKEKGDIPEGYSVSREKKERFSLILESASTNQTSMYLCASSLFAGGKNIQYFGAGTRLSVL.

This clonotype appeared many times. The J gene is TRBJ2-1, the V gene TRBV5-1; 10 bases fit TRBD2. V was clipped by 0 bases and J by 15 bases; unmatched bases: 9. CDR3 length: 14 amino acids. The germline gives CDR1 SGHRS, CDR2 YFSETQ. CDR3: CASSLAVLAGDPFF. The CDR3 DNA follows: TGCGCCAGCAGCTTGGCGGTGCTAGCGGGAGATCCGTTCTTC. The whole variable domain, filled in from reference TRBV5-1 and TRBJ2-1, reads KAGVTQTPRYLIKTRGQQVTLSCSPISGHRSVSWYQQTPGQGLQFLFEYFSETQRNKGNFPGRFSGRQFSNSRSEMNVSTLELGDSALYLCASSLAVLAGDPFFGPGTRLTVL.

This clonotype was seen ten or more times. The chain carries TRBV3-1 and TRBJ2-7, with D maybe TRBD2 (5 bases). CDR1 is LGHDT and CDR2 is YNNKEL in the germline V gene (reference sequence). The CDR3 is 13 amino acids. The germline V and J ends were trimmed by 8 bases and 3 bases, with 14 bases remaining between them. The CDR3, as DNA: TGTGCCAGCCGGGCAGGAGGAGGCTACGAGCAGTACTTC. Translated, it gives CASRAGGGYEQYF.

Ten or more counts support this clonotype. The genes are TRBV12-3 or TRBV12-4 and TRBJ2-3; the D gene is possibly TRBD2 (6 bases). The CDR3 has 15 amino acids. V was trimmed by 5 bases and J by 1 base, leaving 13 bases between them. The CDR3 DNA reads TGTGCCAGCAGTCTTTGGAGGGTGGGCACAGATACGCAGTATTTT. Its translation is CASSLWRVGTDTQYF.

This clonotype appeared many times. V is TRBV5-1 and J is TRBJ2-7; D uncertain. From germline, CDR1 is SGHRS and CDR2 YFSETQ. The CDR3 length is 14 residues. Trimming took 0 bases from V and 2 from J, leaving 9 bases between them. The CDR3 DNA is TGCGCCAGCAGCTTGGACCAGGCGACCTACGAGCAGTACTTC. Residues: CASSLDQATYEQYF.

This clonotype showed up many times. J is TRBJ2-5 and V is TRBV20-1; D is unclear. This CDR3 has 14 residues. Trimming cost V 1 base and J 1 base, with 10 bases left between them. Looked up from germline, CDR1 is DFQATT and CDR2 is SNEGSKA (reference sequence). CDR3: CSARGPVTQETQYF. The CDR3 DNA is TGCAGTGCTAGAGGGCCGGTGACCCAAGAGACCCAGTACTTC.

This clonotype has ten or more counts. This chain connects TRBV5-8 to TRBJ1-4; the D gene is possibly TRBD1 (5 bases). Germline V lookup: CDR1 SGHTS, CDR2 YDEGEE. This CDR3 region has 14 residues. With 0 bases removed from V and 5 bases from J, the gap between germline ends came to 8 bases. DNA for the CDR3: TGTGCCAGCAGCTTGGGACAGCCAAATGAAAAACTGTTTTTT. Protein: CASSLGQPNEKLFF. The full variable domain, rest sourced from reference TRBV5-8 and TRBJ1-4, is EAGVTQSPTHLIKTRGQQATLRCSPISGHTSVYWYQQALGLGLQFLLWYDEGEERNRGNFPPRFSGRQFPNYSSELNVNALELEDSALYLCASSLGQPNEKLFFGSGTQLSVL.